This T cell receptor beta chain was retrieved from a study of PD-1 blockade in classical Hodgkin lymphoma. Whole-study context: Patients were administered nivolumab (3 mg/kg intravenously) every 2 weeks.

Following autologous stem cell transplantation, relapse occurred in every patient, and exposure to brentuximab vedotin varied. The method was immunoSEQ multiplex PCR; TCRdb's version includes in-frame clones alone and lacks a portion of them. The data show 50,000 to 75,000 clones, with over 75% seen just once and 14% to 15% held by the top ten. The V gene's germline CDR1 is SEHNR and CDR2 FQNEAQ (reference sequence). CDR3 length equals 13 residues. Trimming cost V 3 bases and J 2 bases, with 7 bases left between them. Points from the study as a whole: Diminished baseline TCR diversity has been reported in newly diagnosed patients relative to healthy donors.

Notes on this clone: What it recognizes is unknown.

This TCR came from a human donor with classical Hodgkin lymphoma. The material was peripheral blood mononuclear cells (PBMCs), obtained at baseline. The V call is TRBV7-9, the J call TRBJ2-5; D not resolved. Written as DNA, the CDR3 is TGTGCCAGCAGCTTTGGCGATCAAGAGACCCAGTACTTC. This gives the protein CASSFGDQETQYF.